This TCR beta chain appears in the sequencing data of a study of T cells in Graves' hyperthyroidism and ophthalmopathy. Study information: Blood from the periphery was taken at initial diagnosis, before any treatment.

Every diagnosis used clinical symptoms, serum thyroxine and TRAb, thyroid ultrasound and orbital computed tomography. This clonotype appeared a few times. The antigen is undetermined. Germline CDR1 reads LNHDA; CDR2 reads SQIVND (reference sequence). V was clipped by 5 bases and J by 9 bases; unmatched bases: 11. The CDR3 spans 16 residues. Study-level points and caveats: It was a median about 6 months before onset that the model predicted ophthalmopathy.

Amplification targeted TCR beta CDR3 regions from RNA transcripts. Primed by the HTBI set, a first-round RT-PCR was run on the TCR CDR3. TCRdb redid the calling of the multiplex PCR reads with MiXCR, one entry per CDR3 protein. The sample contains about 290,000 distinct CDR3 sequences, roughly 15% of which appear only once. The gene calls are TRBV19 and TRBJ2-1; TRBD2 aligns across 12 bases. Material: blood. This clonotype was obtained from a woman in her 40s with Graves' hyperthyroidism. The CDR3 protein is CASSGLAGTRRGEQFF. CDR3 nucleotides: TGTGCCAGTAGTGGACTAGCGGGGACTCGGAGGGGTGAGCAGTTCTTC.